This TCR beta chain was obtained from a study of cytomegalovirus exposure and HLA in healthy donors. Across the study: Samples from HLA-typed donors yielded about 86 million unique TCRs in an early data release.

V was trimmed by 3 bases and J by 4 bases, leaving 22 bases between them. This CDR3 has 17 amino acids. Germline values: CDR1 GTSNPN, CDR2 SVGIG (reference sequence). This clone was detected a few times. Its antigen is not known. General observations from the study: Altogether, some 160 TCR beta chains were recorded as cytomegalovirus-associated.

All the people who gave samples were healthy bone marrow donors. Use of 60 Vbeta and 13 Jbeta primers characterized the PCR. Data came from immunoSEQ multiplex PCR; TCRdb stores just in-frame clones and leaves some out. Among more than 95,000 clones listed, around 86% were seen once. This chain links TRBV30 with TRBJ2-1; a possible D gene is TRBD1 (5 bases). The sample was PBMCs. The TCR was taken from a woman aged 30 to 39 in good health and CMV-seronegative. As DNA, the CDR3 is TGTGCCTGGAGCCCCCGGATAGGGGTTGTGCGGTACAATGAGCAGTTCTTC. Translation: CAWSPRIGVVRYNEQFF.